Listed here is a single TCR beta chain. The repertoire was sequenced with immunoSEQ multiplex PCR; TCRdb's copy has only in-frame clones and lacks some. The table records some 250,000 clones, about 80% of them present only once. The germline CDR1 and CDR2 sequences are SGHTA and FQGNSA. This CDR3 comprises 16 residues. V lost 2 bases and J 8 bases, leaving 19 bases between the germline ends. The data stem from a study of blood T cell repertoires in COVID-19. Across the study: PBMCs, B-cell-depleted T cells, or T cells provided the cDNA or gDNA that made up the material.

The TCR was taken from a man aged 50-59 years with active or convalescent COVID-19. The gene calls are TRBV7-2 and TRBJ2-1; tentative D call: TRBD2 (7 bases). The sequencing input was peripheral blood. The CDR3 DNA follows: TGTGCCAGCAGCTTAAGGCGGGCGGGGGCCGTGGATGAGCAGTTCTTC. It encodes CASSLRRAGAVDEQFF.